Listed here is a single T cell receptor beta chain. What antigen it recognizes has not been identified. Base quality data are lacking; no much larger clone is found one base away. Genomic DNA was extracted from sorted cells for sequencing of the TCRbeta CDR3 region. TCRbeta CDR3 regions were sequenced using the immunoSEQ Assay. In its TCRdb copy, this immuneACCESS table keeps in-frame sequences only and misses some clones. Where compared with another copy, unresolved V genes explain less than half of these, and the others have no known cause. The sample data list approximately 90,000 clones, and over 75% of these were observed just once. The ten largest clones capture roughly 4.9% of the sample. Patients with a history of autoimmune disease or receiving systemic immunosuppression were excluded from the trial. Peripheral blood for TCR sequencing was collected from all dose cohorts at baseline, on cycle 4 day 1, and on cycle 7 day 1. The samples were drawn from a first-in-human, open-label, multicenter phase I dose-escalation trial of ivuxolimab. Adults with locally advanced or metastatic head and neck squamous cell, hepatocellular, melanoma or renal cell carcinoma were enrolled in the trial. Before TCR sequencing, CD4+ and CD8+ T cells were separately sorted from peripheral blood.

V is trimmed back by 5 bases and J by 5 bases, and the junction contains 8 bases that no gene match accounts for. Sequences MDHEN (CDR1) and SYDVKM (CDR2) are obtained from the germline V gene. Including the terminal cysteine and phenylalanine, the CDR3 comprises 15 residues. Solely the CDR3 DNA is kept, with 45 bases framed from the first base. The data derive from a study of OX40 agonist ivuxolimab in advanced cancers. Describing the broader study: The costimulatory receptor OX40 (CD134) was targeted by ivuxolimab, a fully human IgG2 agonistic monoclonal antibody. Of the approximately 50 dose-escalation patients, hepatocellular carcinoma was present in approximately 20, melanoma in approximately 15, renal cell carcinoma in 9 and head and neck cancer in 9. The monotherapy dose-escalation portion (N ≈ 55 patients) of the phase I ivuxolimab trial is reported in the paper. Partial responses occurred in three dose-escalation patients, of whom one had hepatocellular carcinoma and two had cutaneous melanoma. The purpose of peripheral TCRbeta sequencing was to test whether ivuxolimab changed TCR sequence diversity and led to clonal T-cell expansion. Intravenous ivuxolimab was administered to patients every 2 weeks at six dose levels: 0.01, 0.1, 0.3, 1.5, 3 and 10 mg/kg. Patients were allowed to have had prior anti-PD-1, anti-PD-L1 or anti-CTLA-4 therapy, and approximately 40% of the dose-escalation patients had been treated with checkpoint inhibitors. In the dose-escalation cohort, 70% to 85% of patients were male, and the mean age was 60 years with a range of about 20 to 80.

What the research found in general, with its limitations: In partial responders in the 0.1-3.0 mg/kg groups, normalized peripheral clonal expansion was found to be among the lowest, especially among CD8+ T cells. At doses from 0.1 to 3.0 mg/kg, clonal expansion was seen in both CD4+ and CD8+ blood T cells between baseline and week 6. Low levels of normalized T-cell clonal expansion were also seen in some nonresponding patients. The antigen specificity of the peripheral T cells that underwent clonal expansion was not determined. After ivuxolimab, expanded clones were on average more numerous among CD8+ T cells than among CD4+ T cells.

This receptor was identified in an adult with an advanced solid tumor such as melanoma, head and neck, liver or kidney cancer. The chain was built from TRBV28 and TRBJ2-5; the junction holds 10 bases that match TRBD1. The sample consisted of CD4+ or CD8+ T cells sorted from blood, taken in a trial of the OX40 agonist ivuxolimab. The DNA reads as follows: TGTGCCAGCAGTCCCTCAGGACAGGGGGGTGAGACCCAGTACTTC. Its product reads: CASSPSGQGGETQYF.